This TCR beta chain was captured in a study of T cell responses to AZD1222 COVID-19 vaccine. Clones were read by immunoSEQ multiplex PCR, and TCRdb kept only the in-frame ones, dropping some. This sample has 84,000 or so clones; approximately 90% occur once, and the top ten carry around 29%. Study-wide findings and caveats: Only after the peak T cell response were repertoires sampled.

The CDR3 is 16 residues long. The V segment lost 2 bases and the J segment 2 bases; nucleotides outside the gene matches: 6. CDR1 is SGHAT, CDR2 FQNNGV, per germline. Regarding this clone: The antigen remains unidentified.

The chain is built from TRBV11-2 and TRBJ1-5; 7 nucleotides align to TRBD1. This receptor was obtained from an adult in good health. Sequencing was performed on peripheral blood, taken on day 0 of AZD1222 vaccination. The CDR3 DNA reads as TGTGCCAGCAGCTTATTGACAGGGAGTGGCAATCAGCCCCAGCATTTT. This gives the protein CASSLLTGSGNQPQHF.